Included here is one T cell receptor beta chain sequence, with context. Its antigen is as yet unknown. Trimming at V came to 4 bases and at J to 5 bases, leaving 8 bases not matched to a gene. The CDR3 is 15 residues long. The germline gives CDR1 SGHTA, CDR2 FQGNSA. Libraries were prepared by immunoSEQ multiplex PCR; TCRdb keeps only in-frame clonotypes and omits some of them. The sample yields a few hundred thousand clones, over 75% seen once. The treatment was: about 20 received Ad26.COV2.S at low or high dose, single or two shots; about 5 received placebo; per-sample allocation not given. The samples date from day 63 after the first vaccine or placebo injection. In the vaccine, an Ad26 vector expressed the SARS-CoV-2 spike of the Wuhan strain. These data belong to a study of Ad26.COV2.S vaccination and SARS-CoV-2 variants. On the study more broadly: The Ad26.COV2.S arm of the COV1001 trial was where the donor was placed. Regarding the study as a whole: Placebo recipients and vaccine recipients were similar in non-spike TCR breadth.

Sequencing used peripheral blood, obtained in a trial of Ad26.COV2.S vaccine versus placebo. The chain uses TRBV7-2 and TRBJ2-5, with TRBD2 matching 9 bases. This receptor was identified in a person aged 18-60 years who received the Ad26.COV2.S COVID-19 vaccine or a placebo. This chain's CDR3 is CASSSGGAGGETQYF. The CDR3 DNA reads TGTGCCAGCAGCTCCGGGGGCGCGGGAGGGGAGACCCAGTACTTC. The entire variable domain, with the rest obtained from reference TRBV7-2 and TRBJ2-5, is as follows: GAGVSQSPSNKVTEKGKDVELRCDPISGHTALYWYRQSLGQGLEFLIYFQGNSAPDKSGLPSDRFSAERTGGSVSTLTIQRTQQEDSAVYLCASSSGGAGGETQYFGPGTRLLVL.